The rows below give T cell receptor beta chains drawn from one sample of a study of control samples from healthy donors and cancer patients. The protocol was immunoSEQ multiplex PCR, while the TCRdb copy is restricted to in-frame clones and leaves out a portion. Counted here are around 170,000 clones, about 86% occurring once; the ten biggest clones make up nearly 5%. Sequencing was carried out using blood. The receptors shown here come from a woman between 25 and 40 years old in good health. Each CDR3 is given with its conserved first and last residue. A D gene is named only where the DNA matches it firmly. Some rows have no size entry. The others give once, few or many, or a class for an expanded clone.

15	NA	TRBD2	TRBV9	TRBJ2-5	CASSVQAGGSETQYF	TGTGCCAGCAGCGTCCAAGCGGGGGGCTCGGAGACCCAGTACTTC
15	NA	NA	TRBV29-1	TRBJ2-1	CSVEVTTSSYNEQFF	TGCAGCGTTGAGGTGACAACAAGCTCCTACAATGAGCAGTTCTTC
15	NA	TRBD2	TRBV10-3	TRBJ2-7	CAISVGLAGAYEQYF	TGTGCCATCAGTGTAGGACTAGCGGGAGCCTACGAGCAGTACTTC
15	NA	TRBD1	TRBV5-5	TRBJ2-1	CASSATGDSYNEQFF	TGTGCCAGCAGCGCGACAGGGGACTCCTACAATGAGCAGTTCTTC
15	NA	NA	TRBV15	TRBJ2-1	CATSSGRNSYNEQFF	TGTGCCACCAGCAGTGGGAGAAACTCCTACAATGAGCAGTTCTTC
14	NA	NA	TRBV27	TRBJ1-1	CASSFGREYTEAFF	TGTGCCAGCAGTTTTGGGAGGGAATACACTGAAGCTTTCTTT
16	NA	NA	TRBV23-1	TRBJ2-7	CASSQSRGRGSYEQYF	TGCGCCAGCAGTCAATCAAGAGGGAGAGGAAGCTACGAGCAGTACTTC
14	NA	TRBD1	TRBV6-5	TRBJ2-7	CASNPGQRPNEQYF	TGTGCCAGCAACCCGGGACAGAGACCCAACGAGCAGTACTTC
12	NA	NA	TRBV4-1	TRBJ1-1	CASSSVNTEAFF	TGCGCCAGCAGTTCGGTGAACACTGAAGCTTTCTTT
15	many	TRBD2	TRBV6-5	TRBJ2-7	CASEGRLAGGYEQYF	TGTGCCAGCGAGGGTCGTCTAGCGGGAGGCTACGAGCAGTACTTC
13	NA	TRBD1	TRBV6-1	TRBJ1-1	CASSERTGYQAFF	TGTGCCAGCAGTGAAAGGACAGGGTATCAAGCTTTCTTT
11	NA	NA	TRBV29-1	TRBJ1-1	CSGRGSAEAFF	TGCAGCGGCCGGGGTAGTGCTGAAGCTTTCTTT
15	NA	TRBD1	TRBV11-2	TRBJ1-4	CASSLDDRDGEKLFF	TGTGCCAGCAGCTTAGATGACAGGGATGGAGAAAAACTGTTTTTT
17	once	NA	TRBV19	TRBJ2-2	CASSIVGSGPNTGELFF	TGTGCCAGTAGTATAGTGGGGTCGGGCCCGAACACCGGGGAGCTGTTTTTT
11	NA	NA	TRBV2	TRBJ1-2	CARGEVSGYTF	TGTGCCAGGGGGGAAGTGTCTGGCTACACCTTC
17	NA	TRBD1	TRBV19	TRBJ1-3	CASTLGRTGHSGNTIYF	TGTGCCAGTACCCTCGGGCGGACAGGACATTCCGGAAACACCATATATTTT
15	NA	TRBD1	TRBV28	TRBJ1-1	CASSYTGTGLTEAFF	TGTGCCAGCAGCTATACCGGGACAGGGCTTACCGAAGCTTTCTTT
15	NA	TRBD2	TRBV10-3	TRBJ2-3	CAISESSGGPDTQYF	TGTGCCATCAGTGAGTCTAGCGGGGGACCCGATACGCAGTATTTT
17	NA	NA	TRBV4-1	TRBJ1-3	CASSQDARGGSGNTIYF	TGCGCCAGCAGCCAAGATGCCAGGGGAGGGTCTGGAAACACCATATATTTT
15	NA	NA	TRBV3-1/TRBV3-2	TRBJ1-1	CASSPTGQRNTEAFF	TGTGCCAGCAGCCCGACTGGACAGCGTAACACTGAAGCTTTCTTT
15	once	TRBD2	TRBV10-3	TRBJ2-3	CAIMQAGVGTDTQYF	TGTGCCATCATGCAAGCGGGGGTTGGCACAGATACGCAGTATTTT
11	NA	NA	TRBV4-1	TRBJ2-1	CASSQHNEQFF	TGCGCCAGCAGCCAGCACAATGAGCAGTTCTTC
17	NA	NA	TRBV4-1	TRBJ1-2	CASSQVWGGGEVDRYTF	TGCGCCAGCAGCCAAGTGTGGGGAGGAGGGGAAGTGGATCGCTACACCTTC
14	NA	NA	TRBV19	TRBJ2-7	CASSIVQGSYEQYF	TGTGCCAGTAGTATAGTGCAGGGATCCTACGAGCAGTACTTC
12	NA	NA	TRBV29-1	TRBJ1-1	CSVEKGNTEAFF	TGCAGCGTTGAAAAGGGGAACACTGAAGCTTTCTTT
13	NA	NA	TRBV18	TRBJ2-1	CASSPSSGPNQFF	TGTGCCAGCTCACCATCGTCCGGTCCTAACCAGTTCTTC
13	NA	NA	TRBV15	TRBJ1-4	CATSRDLGEKLFF	TGTGCCACCAGCAGAGATCTGGGTGAAAAACTGTTTTTT
12	few	NA	TRBV2	TRBJ2-5	CASSEQGGTRDF	TGTGCCAGCAGTGAACAGGGGGGGACCAGGGACTTC